These 5 T cell receptor beta chains originate from one sample sequenced in a study of molecular identifiers for immune sequencing clone quantification. TCRdb analysed the PCR reads with MiXCR anew, one entry per CDR3 protein. This table holds approximately 680,000 distinct CDR3 sequences, about 25% found once. The sample taken for sequencing was naive CD8+ T cells from blood, with Jurkat cell RNA spiked in. Subset defined: FACS-sorted CD8+CD4-CCR7+CD45RA+ naive T cells. These receptors were obtained from a human donor in good health. Some libraries in this study had Jurkat cell RNA spiked in.

In its sample, this clonotype was seen many times. The V call is TRBV6-1, the J call TRBJ1-1, with a weak D call TRBD1 (5 bases). This CDR3 spans 14 amino acids. The V end lost 4 bases, the J end lost 1 base, and 10 bases lay between the germline ends. The V gene's germline CDR1 is MNHNS and CDR2 SASEGT. Here the CDR3 reads CASSARGSNTEAFF. The CDR3 DNA reads as TGTGCCAGCAGTGCGCGGGGCTCGAACACTGAAGCTTTCTTT.

J is TRBJ2-7 and V is TRBV11-2; either TRBD1 or TRBD2 may fit D (5 bases each). Looked up from germline, CDR1 is SGHAT and CDR2 is FQNNGV. The CDR3 extends over 14 amino acids. Trimming took off 5 bases at V and 3 bases at J, with 14 bases between the two ends. The DNA for the CDR3 is TGTGCCAGCAGCCCCGGGACCAGGATCTACGAGCAGTACTTC. The encoded protein is CASSPGTRIYEQYF. The full variable domain, with the rest looked up from reference TRBV11-2 and TRBJ2-7, is EAGVAQSPRYKIIEKRQSVAFWCNPISGHATLYWYQQILGQGPKLLIQFQNNGVVDDSQLPKDRFSAERLKGVDSTLKIQPAKLEDSAVYLCASSPGTRIYEQYFGPGTRLTVT.

The chain couples TRBV19 to TRBJ2-5; 9 bases map to TRBD1. J was trimmed by 6 bases and V by 3 bases; bases with no gene match: 8. The CDR3 has 15 residues. Germline V CDR1 and CDR2: LNHDA, SQIVND (reference sequence). For the CDR3, the DNA is TGTGCCAGTAGTATTGAGTGGACAGGGGTGAAGACCCAGTACTTC. Its translation: CASSIEWTGVKTQYF. The full variable domain, in which reference TRBV19 and TRBJ2-5 provide the parts outside the CDR3, is DGGITQSPKYLFRKEGQNVTLSCEQNLNHDAMYWYRQDPGQGLRLIYYSQIVNDFQKGDIAEGYSVSREKKESFPLTVTSAQKNPTAFYLCASSIEWTGVKTQYFGPGTRLLVL.

This chain uses TRBV20-1 with TRBJ2-1; TRBD2 aligns across 8 bases. The CDR3 runs 13 residues. The germline V gene has CDR1 DFQATT and CDR2 SNEGSKA (reference sequence). With V trimmed by 6 bases and J by 3 bases, 4 bases remained unmatched. DNA of the CDR3: TGCAGTGCACAACTAGCGGACTACAATGAGCAGTTCTTC. Its translation: CSAQLADYNEQFF.

This clonotype has only a few counts. The chain has TRBV6-6 and TRBJ2-1, with D hard to call. CDR1 and CDR2 from the germline V gene are MNHNY and SVGAGI (reference sequence). Trimming removed 4 bases at V and 9 bases at J, with 7 bases between. The CDR3 is made up of 11 amino acids. CDR3 loop: CASSWIAEQFF. The DNA for the CDR3 is TGTGCCAGCAGTTGGATCGCTGAGCAGTTCTTC.